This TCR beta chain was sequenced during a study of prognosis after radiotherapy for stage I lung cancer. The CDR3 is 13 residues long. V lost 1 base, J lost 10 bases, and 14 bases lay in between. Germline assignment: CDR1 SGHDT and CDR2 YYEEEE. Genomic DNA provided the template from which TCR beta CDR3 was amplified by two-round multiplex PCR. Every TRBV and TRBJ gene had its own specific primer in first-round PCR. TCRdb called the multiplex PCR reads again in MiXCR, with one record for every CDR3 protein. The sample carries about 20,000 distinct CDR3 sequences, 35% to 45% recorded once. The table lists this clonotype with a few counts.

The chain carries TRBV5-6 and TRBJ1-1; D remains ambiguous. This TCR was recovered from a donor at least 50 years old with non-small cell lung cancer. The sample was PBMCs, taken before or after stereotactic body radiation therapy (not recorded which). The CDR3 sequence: CASSLRERSAAFF. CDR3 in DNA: TGTGCCAGCAGCTTGCGGGAGAGATCGGCAGCTTTCTTT.